The following is a T cell receptor beta chain sequence with its context. Its antigen is not known. Prepared TCR beta cDNA libraries contained unique molecular identifiers. Starting from approximately 1 to 10 million T cells, the study yielded about 540,000 cDNA molecules. TCRdb re-analysed the PCR reads in MiXCR, keeping a single row per CDR3 protein. Here the sample spans fewer than 850,000 distinct CDR3 sequences, 25% to 30% being singletons. This sample stems from a study of post-analysis software for immune sequencing data. Across the study: Disease courses included relapsing-remitting, secondary progressive and progressive-relapsing multiple sclerosis. Findings and limits, study-wide: Four or five TRBV segments, including TRBV5-6, TRBV5-1 and TRBV20-1, were more frequent in patients than controls. Normalized Chao1 diversity was significantly reduced in patients versus controls. Samples sharing a preparation batch grouped tightly together when assessed by F measure.

The length of the CDR3 is 12 residues. Trimming shortened V by 5 bases and J by 10 bases, and 12 bases separated the two germline ends. Per germline, CDR1 MDHEN and CDR2 SYDVKM. This rearrangement joins TRBV28 to TRBJ2-1; D is unclear. This TCR came from a girl under 18 with multiple sclerosis. Sequencing was done on a sample of blood. CDR3 sequence reads: CASSGRSTEQFF. The CDR3 DNA is TGTGCCAGCAGTGGACGATCTACAGAGCAGTTCTTC.